This TCR beta chain was captured by sequencing in a study of blood T cell repertoires in COVID-19. Overall study context: Specimens from acute and convalescent COVID-19 originated in the United States, Italy and Spain.

The germline gives CDR1 ENHRY, CDR2 SYGVKD. Losses at the gene ends were 9 bases for V and 6 bases for J; bases not matched to a gene: 7. The CDR3 covers 13 residues. Original processing notes: Reference gene primer amplification gave nucleated cell count estimates. This table comes from immunoSEQ multiplex PCR, and its TCRdb copy is limited to in-frame clones, with some not included. V, J and clone size derive from that table, while D and trimming were established from the DNA sequence. The data contain more than 100,000 clones, roughly four fifths of them singletons. The chain combines TRBV10-3 with TRBJ1-1; TRBD1 matches at 10 bases. The sequence was collected from a woman between 45 and 65 years old with acute or convalescent COVID-19. Sequencing was done on a sample of peripheral blood. The CDR3 DNA follows: TGTGCCATAAGACAGGGGGCAGAGGCTGAAGCTTTCTTT. Translated: CAIRQGAEAEAFF.